This TCR beta chain was profiled in a study of metastatic and nonmetastatic thyroid tumors. Original processing methods: To classify distant metastasis in papillary thyroid cancer, a model was built from CDR3 differences across clinicopathological groups. TCRdb called clones again from the PCR reads with MiXCR. The V and J calls, along with clone size, are taken from TCRdb and not from the paper's own processing. This sample yields 65,000 to 70,000 clones, of which 14% are seen a single time; under 8% belongs to the top ten. This clone has ten or more counts. No patient had received any treatment before thyroid surgery. J gave up 8 bases and V 4 bases, and 6 bases lay outside the gene matches. The CDR3 totals 13 residues. Germline V gene sequence: CDR1 KGHDR, CDR2 SFDVKD.

The sample was blood. The sequence derives from a male donor with papillary thyroid cancer or a benign thyroid nodule (not recorded which). Some clones in this sample may be carry-over from other donors' samples. The chain links TRBV24-1 to TRBJ1-2; TRBD1 matches at 7 bases. This CDR3 is CATSDHGTVGYTF. CDR3 DNA: TGTGCCACCAGTGACCACGGGACAGTAGGCTACACCTTC.